Only one count was recorded for the clone carrying this TCR beta chain. This entry belongs to a study of naive and memory T cell subsets. Four subsets defined by CD45RA and CD27 were sorted after CD3, CD4, CD8 and live/dead staining. The beta constant-region primer was an equimolar mix of two oligonucleotides covering TRBC1 and TRBC2. The ligated cDNA underwent four PCR rounds using SP2 and nested alpha and beta constant-region primers. The cDNA 3' end received a ligated single-stranded oligonucleotide carrying the SP2 primer and a 12-nucleotide UMI. TCRdb called the UMI-ligation and nested PCR reads again in MiXCR, with one record for every CDR3 protein. There are about 120,000 distinct CDR3 sequences in the sample; 35% to 45% occur only once, and around 0.92% lies in the top ten. The CDR3 sequence is 14 residues long. V shed 3 bases and J shed 4 bases, with 13 bases lying between them.

This TCR derives from a human donor in good health. The gene calls are TRBV12-3 or TRBV12-4 and TRBJ2-7; D is possibly TRBD1 or TRBD2 (5 bases each). Input material: central memory CD4+ T cells from blood. The CDR3 DNA reads as TGTGCCAGCAGTTTTTCAGGGACCTGGTACGAGCAGTACTTC. This sequence encodes CASSFSGTWYEQYF.